This T cell receptor (beta chain) was recovered during a study of blood T cell repertoires in COVID-19. At the level of the study: From the United States, Italy and Spain came samples of acute and convalescent COVID-19. Sample material is recorded as cDNA or gDNA derived from T cells, B-cell-depleted T cells, or PBMCs.

Profiling relied on immunoSEQ multiplex PCR, and the TCRdb table lists in-frame clones only, not all of them. This repertoire shows about 180,000 clones, about 82% found once; its top ten account for 7% to 10%. Cohort 3 recovery required two negative PCRs, clearance, or symptom resolution. The length of the CDR3 is 17 residues. Trimming cost V 0 bases and J 5 bases; bases outside gene matches: 9. Per germline, CDR1 SGHRS and CDR2 YFSETQ. Sequencing used PBMCs or T cells enriched from blood (not recorded which). The TCR comes from a woman aged 30 to 39 who had recovered from COVID-19. J is TRBJ2-1 and V is TRBV5-1; 9 nucleotides line up with TRBD2. In nucleotides, the CDR3 is TGCGCCAGCAGCTTGGAAGACCCGGGACTAGCCAACAATGAGCAGTTCTTC. Translating gives CASSLEDPGLANNEQFF.